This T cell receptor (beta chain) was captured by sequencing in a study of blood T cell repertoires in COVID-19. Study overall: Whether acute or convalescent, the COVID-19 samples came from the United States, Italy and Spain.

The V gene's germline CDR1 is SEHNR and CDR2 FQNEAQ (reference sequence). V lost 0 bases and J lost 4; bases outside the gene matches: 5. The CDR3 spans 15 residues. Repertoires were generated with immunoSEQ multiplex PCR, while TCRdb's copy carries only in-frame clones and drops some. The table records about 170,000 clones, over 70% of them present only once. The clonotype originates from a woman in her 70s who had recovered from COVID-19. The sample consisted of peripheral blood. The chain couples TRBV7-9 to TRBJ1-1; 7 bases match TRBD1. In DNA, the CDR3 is TGTGCCAGCAGCTTAGCGTTAGGGGGCCTCACTGAAGCTTTCTTT. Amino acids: CASSLALGGLTEAFF.